This T cell receptor beta chain was captured by sequencing in a study of blood T cell repertoires in COVID-19. The data were produced by immunoSEQ multiplex PCR, yet TCRdb's version contains in-frame clones alone and is incomplete. The sample has a few hundred thousand clones, 86% seen once. Note on this clone: At the DNA level, this CDR3 is encoded by other sequences in the same sample as well.

The TCR comes from a man in his thirties or forties who had recovered from COVID-19. The sample consisted of peripheral blood.

The CDR3: CASSLSGGTDTQYF. The CDR3 DNA reads as TGCGCCAGCAGCTTAAGCGGGGGGACAGATACGCAGTATTTT. The genes are TRBV5-1 and TRBJ2-3; 9 bases match TRBD2. Germline CDR1 SGHRS, CDR2 YFSETQ. The junction had 1 base not matched to a gene; V was cut back by 2 bases and J by 3 bases. CDR3 length equals 14 residues.